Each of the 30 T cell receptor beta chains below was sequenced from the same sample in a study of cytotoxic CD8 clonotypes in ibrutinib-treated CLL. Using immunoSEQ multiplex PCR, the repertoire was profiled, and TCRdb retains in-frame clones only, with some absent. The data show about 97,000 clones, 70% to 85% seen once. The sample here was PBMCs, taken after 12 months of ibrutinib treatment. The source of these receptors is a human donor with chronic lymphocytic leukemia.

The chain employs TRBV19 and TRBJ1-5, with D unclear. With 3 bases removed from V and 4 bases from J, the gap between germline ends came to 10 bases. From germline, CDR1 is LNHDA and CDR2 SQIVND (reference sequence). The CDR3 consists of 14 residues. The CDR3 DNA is TGTGCCAGTAGTATTCCCGAGTCTAATCAGCCCCAGCATTTT. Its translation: CASSIPESNQPQHF. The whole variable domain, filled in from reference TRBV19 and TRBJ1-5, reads DGGITQSPKYLFRKEGQNVTLSCEQNLNHDAMYWYRQDPGQGLRLIYYSQIVNDFQKGDIAEGYSVSREKKESFPLTVTSAQKNPTAFYLCASSIPESNQPQHFGDGTRLSIL.

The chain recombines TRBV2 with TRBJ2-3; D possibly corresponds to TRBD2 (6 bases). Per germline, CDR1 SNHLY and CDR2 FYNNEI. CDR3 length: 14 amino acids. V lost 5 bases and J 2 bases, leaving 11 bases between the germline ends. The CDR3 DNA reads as TGTGCCAGCAGTCGGGACTTTACCACAGATACGCAGTATTTT. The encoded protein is CASSRDFTTDTQYF. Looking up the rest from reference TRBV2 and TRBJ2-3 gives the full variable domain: EPEVTQTPSHQVTQMGQEVILRCVPISNHLYFYWYRQILGQKVEFLVSFYNNEISEKSEIFDDQFSVERPDGSNFTLKIRSTKLEDSAMYFCASSRDFTTDTQYFGPGTRLTVL.

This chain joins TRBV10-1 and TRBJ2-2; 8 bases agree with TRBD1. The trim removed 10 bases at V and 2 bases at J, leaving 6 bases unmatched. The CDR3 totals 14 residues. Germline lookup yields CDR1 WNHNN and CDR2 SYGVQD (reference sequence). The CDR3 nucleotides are TGCGCCAATACGACAGGGGCAAACACCGGGGAGCTGTTTTTT. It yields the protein CANTTGANTGELFF.

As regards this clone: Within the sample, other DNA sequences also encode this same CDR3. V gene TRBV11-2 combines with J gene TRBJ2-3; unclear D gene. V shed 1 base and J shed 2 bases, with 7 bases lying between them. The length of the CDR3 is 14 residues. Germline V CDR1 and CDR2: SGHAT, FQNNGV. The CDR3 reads CASSLGGPTDTQYF. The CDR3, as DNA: TGTGCCAGCAGCTTAGGTGGCCCCACAGATACGCAGTATTTT. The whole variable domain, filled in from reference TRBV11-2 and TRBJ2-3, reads EAGVAQSPRYKIIEKRQSVAFWCNPISGHATLYWYQQILGQGPKLLIQFQNNGVVDDSQLPKDRFSAERLKGVDSTLKIQPAKLEDSAVYLCASSLGGPTDTQYFGPGTRLTVL.

CDR3 protein: CASSPLGQGARAFF. Written as DNA, the CDR3 is TGTGCCAGCAGTCCCCTGGGACAGGGGGCGCGAGCTTTCTTT. V usage is TRBV27 and J usage is TRBJ1-1; TRBD1 aligns across 12 bases. CDR1 is MNHEY, CDR2 SMNVEV, per germline (reference sequence). The CDR3 totals 14 residues. The V segment lost 5 bases and the J segment 10 bases; nucleotides outside the gene matches: 8.

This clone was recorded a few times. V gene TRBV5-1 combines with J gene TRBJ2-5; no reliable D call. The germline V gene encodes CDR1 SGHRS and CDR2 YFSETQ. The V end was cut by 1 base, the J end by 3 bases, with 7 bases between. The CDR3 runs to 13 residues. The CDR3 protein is CASSLFGKETQYF. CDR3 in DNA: TGCGCCAGCAGCTTGTTCGGTAAAGAGACCCAGTACTTC.

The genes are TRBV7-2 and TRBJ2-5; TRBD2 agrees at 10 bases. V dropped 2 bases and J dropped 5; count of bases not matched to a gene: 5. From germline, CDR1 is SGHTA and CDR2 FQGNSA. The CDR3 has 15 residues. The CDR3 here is CASSLLAGVPETQYF. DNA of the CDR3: TGTGCCAGCAGCTTACTAGCGGGGGTCCCGGAGACCCAGTACTTC. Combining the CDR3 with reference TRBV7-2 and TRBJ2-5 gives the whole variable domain GAGVSQSPSNKVTEKGKDVELRCDPISGHTALYWYRQSLGQGLEFLIYFQGNSAPDKSGLPSDRFSAERTGGSVSTLTIQRTQQEDSAVYLCASSLLAGVPETQYFGPGTRLLVL.

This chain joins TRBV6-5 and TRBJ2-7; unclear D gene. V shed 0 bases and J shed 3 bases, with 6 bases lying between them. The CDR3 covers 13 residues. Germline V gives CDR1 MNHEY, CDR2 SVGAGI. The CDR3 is CASSYSPNYEQYF. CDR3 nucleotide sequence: TGTGCCAGCAGTTACTCTCCCAACTACGAGCAGTACTTC.

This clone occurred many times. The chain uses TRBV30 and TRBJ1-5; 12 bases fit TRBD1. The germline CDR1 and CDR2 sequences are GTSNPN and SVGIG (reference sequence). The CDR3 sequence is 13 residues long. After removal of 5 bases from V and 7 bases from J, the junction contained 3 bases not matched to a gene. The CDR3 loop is CAWGTGGDQPQHF. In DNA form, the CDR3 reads TGTGCCTGGGGGACAGGGGGCGACCAGCCCCAGCATTTT. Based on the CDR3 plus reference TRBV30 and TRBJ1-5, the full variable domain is SQTIHQWPATLVQPVGSPLSLECTVEGTSNPNLYWYRQAAGRGLQLLFYSVGIGQISSEVPQNLSASRPQDRQFILSSKKLLLSDSGFYLCAWGTGGDQPQHFGDGTRLSIL.

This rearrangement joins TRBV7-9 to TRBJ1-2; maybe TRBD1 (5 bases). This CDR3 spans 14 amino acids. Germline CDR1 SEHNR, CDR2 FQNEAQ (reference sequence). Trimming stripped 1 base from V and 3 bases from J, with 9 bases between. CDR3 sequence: CASSLGGRDYGYTF. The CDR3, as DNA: TGTGCCAGCAGCTTAGGGGGCAGGGACTATGGCTACACCTTC.

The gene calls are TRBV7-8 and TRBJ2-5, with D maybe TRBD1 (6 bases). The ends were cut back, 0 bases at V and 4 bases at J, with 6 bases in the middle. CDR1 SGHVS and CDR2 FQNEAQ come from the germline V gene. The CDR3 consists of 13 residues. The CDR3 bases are TGTGCCAGCAGCTTAGCCAGGGGAGAGACCCAGTACTTC. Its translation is CASSLARGETQYF. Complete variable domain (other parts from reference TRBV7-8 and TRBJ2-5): GAGVSQSPRYKVAKRGQDVALRCDPISGHVSLFWYQQALGQGPEFLTYFQNEAQLDKSGLPSDRFFAERPEGSVSTLKIQRTQQEDSAVYLCASSLARGETQYFGPGTRLLVL.

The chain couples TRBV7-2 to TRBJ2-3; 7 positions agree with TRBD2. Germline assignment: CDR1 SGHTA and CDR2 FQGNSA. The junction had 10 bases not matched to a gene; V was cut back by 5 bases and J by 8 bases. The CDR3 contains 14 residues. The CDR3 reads CASSPRTSPPTQYF. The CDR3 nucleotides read TGTGCCAGCAGCCCGCGGACTAGTCCTCCTACGCAGTATTTT.

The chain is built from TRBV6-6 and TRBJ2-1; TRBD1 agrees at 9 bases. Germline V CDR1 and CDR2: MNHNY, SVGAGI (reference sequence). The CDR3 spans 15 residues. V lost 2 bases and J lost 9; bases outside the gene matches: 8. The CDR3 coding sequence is TGTGCCAGCAGTTACGGGACAGGGAAGGCTGGTGAGCAGTTCTTC. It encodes CASSYGTGKAGEQFF.

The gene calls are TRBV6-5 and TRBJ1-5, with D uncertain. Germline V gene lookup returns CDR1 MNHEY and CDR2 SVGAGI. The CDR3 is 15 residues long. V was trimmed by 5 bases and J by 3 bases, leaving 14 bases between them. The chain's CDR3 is CASSPTGPSNQPQHF. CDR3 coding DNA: TGTGCCAGCAGTCCGACCGGGCCTTCCAATCAGCCCCAGCATTTT.

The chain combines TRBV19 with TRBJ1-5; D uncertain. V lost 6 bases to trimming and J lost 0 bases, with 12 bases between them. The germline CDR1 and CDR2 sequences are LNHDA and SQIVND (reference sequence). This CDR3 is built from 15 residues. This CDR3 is CASRPTGYSNQPQHF. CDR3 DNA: TGTGCCAGTAGACCGACCGGGTATAGCAATCAGCCCCAGCATTTT.

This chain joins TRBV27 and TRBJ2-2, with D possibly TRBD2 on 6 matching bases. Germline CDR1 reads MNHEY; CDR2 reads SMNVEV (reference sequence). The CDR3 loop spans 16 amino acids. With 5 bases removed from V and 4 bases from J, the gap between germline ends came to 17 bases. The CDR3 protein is CASSHGGWSGTGELFF. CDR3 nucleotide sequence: TGTGCCAGCAGTCATGGGGGGTGGTCGGGCACCGGGGAGCTGTTTTTT.

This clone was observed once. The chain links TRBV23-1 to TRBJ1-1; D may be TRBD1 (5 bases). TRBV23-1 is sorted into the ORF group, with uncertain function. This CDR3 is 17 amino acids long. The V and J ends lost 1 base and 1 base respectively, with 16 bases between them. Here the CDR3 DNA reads TGCGCCAGCAGTCAATTCTCAGTGTACAGGTGGAACACTGAAGCTTTCTTT. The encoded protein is CASSQFSVYRWNTEAFF.

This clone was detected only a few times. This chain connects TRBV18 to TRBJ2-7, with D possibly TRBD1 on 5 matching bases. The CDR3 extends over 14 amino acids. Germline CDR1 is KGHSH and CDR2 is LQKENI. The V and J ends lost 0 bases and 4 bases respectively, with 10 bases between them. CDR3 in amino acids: CASSPPTQAYEQYF. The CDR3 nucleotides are TGTGCCAGCTCACCACCGACACAGGCATACGAGCAGTACTTC.

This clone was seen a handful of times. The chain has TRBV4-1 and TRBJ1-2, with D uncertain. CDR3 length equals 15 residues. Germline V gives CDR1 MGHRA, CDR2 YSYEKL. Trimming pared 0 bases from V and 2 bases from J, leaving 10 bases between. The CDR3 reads CASSQDEEKNYGYTF. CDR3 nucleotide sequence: TGCGCCAGCAGCCAAGATGAAGAGAAAAACTATGGCTACACCTTC.

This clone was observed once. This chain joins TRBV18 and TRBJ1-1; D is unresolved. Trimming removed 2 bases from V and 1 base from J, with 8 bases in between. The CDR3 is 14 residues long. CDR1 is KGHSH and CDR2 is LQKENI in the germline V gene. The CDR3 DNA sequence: TGTGCCAGCTCACCATCGGCGGCGAACACTGAAGCTTTCTTT. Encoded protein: CASSPSAANTEAFF.

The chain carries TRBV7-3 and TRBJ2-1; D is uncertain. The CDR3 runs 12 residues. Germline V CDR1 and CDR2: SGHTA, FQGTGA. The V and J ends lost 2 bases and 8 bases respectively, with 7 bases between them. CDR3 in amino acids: CASSLDADEQFF. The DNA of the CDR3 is TGTGCCAGCAGCTTAGACGCGGATGAGCAGTTCTTC.

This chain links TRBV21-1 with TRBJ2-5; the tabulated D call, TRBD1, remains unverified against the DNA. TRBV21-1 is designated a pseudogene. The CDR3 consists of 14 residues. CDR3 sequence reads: CASSNGQVQETQYF. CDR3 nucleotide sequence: TGTGCCAGCAGCAATGGACAGGTCCAAGAGACCCAGTACTTC.

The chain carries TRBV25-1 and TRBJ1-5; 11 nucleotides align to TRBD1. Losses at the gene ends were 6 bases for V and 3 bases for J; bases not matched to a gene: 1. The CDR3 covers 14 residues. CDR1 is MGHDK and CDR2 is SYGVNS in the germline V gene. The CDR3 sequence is CASRGQGDNQPQHF. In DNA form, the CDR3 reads TGTGCCAGCAGGGGACAGGGGGACAATCAGCCCCAGCATTTT.

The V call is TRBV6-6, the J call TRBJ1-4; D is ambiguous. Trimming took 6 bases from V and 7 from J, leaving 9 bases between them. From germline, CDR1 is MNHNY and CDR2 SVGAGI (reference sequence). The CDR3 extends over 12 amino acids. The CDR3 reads CASSLRGEKLFF. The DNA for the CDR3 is TGTGCCAGCAGCCTACGGGGTGAAAAACTGTTTTTT.

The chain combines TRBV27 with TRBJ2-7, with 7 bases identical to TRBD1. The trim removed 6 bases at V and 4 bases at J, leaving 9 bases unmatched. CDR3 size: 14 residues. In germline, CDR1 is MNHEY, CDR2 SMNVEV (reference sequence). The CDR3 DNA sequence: TGTGCCAGCAGAAGTCACAGGGGTCAGTACGAGCAGTACTTC. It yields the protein CASRSHRGQYEQYF.

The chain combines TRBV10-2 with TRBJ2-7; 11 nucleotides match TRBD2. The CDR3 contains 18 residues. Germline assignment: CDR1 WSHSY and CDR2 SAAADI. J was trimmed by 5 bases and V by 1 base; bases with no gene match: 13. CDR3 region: CASSELAGGQSLLNEQYF. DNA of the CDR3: TGCGCCAGCAGTGAGTTAGCGGGGGGGCAGAGTCTCCTAAACGAGCAGTACTTC.

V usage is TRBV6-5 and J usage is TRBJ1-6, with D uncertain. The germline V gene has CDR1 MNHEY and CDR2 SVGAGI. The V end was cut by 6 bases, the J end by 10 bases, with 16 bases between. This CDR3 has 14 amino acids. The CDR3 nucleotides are TGTGCCAGCAGCCGGGAACCTTCAGGCTCACCCCTCCACTTT. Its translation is CASSREPSGSPLHF.

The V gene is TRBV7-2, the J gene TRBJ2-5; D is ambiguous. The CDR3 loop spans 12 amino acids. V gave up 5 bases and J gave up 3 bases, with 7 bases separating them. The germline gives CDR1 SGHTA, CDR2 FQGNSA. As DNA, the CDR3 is TGTGCCAGCAGCCAAGTGGAAGAGACCCAGTACTTC. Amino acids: CASSQVEETQYF.

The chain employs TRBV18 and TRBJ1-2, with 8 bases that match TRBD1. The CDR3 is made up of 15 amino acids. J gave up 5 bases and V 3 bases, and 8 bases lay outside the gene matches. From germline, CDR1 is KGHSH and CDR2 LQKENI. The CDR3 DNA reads TGTGCCAGCTCACCCTTAGGACAGGGCGTTTATGGCTACACCTTC. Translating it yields CASSPLGQGVYGYTF.

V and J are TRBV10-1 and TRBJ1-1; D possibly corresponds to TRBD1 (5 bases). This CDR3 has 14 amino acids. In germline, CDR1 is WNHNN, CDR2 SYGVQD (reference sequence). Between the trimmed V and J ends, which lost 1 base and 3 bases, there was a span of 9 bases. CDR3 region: CASSEFFRDTEAFF. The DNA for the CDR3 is TGCGCCAGCAGTGAGTTCTTCAGGGACACTGAAGCTTTCTTT.